Listed here are 8 T cell receptor beta chains from one sample, sequenced in a study of shared clonotypes between healthy human individuals. Sequencing was performed with immunoSEQ multiplex PCR; in TCRdb, only in-frame clones are kept and a portion is missing. This sample carries around 700,000 clones, more than 70% of them seen once, and the ten largest clones take 1.8%. Material for sequencing was memory CD4+ T cells sorted from blood. Subset defined: CD45RA-negative fraction. The receptors come from a woman in her twenties or thirties in good health.

The table lists this clone with a few counts. Other DNA sequences of this sample code for an identical CDR3. The rearrangement joins TRBV10-2 to TRBJ1-2; TRBD1 aligns across 7 bases. The length of the CDR3 is 14 residues. Germline-derived CDR1 and CDR2 are WSHSY and SAAADI. After removal of 3 bases from V and 2 bases from J, the junction contained 3 bases not matched to a gene. In DNA form, the CDR3 reads TGCGCCAGCAGTGAAAGGGGGCTGAACTATGGCTACACCTTC. Translating it yields CASSERGLNYGYTF.

The V call is TRBV7-8, the J call TRBJ1-3; 7 positions match TRBD1. Germline assignment: CDR1 SGHVS and CDR2 FQNEAQ. This CDR3 contains 17 residues. The V and J ends lost 5 bases and 4 bases, in that order; junction bases with no gene match: 14. The CDR3 here is CASSPGPRTGGGNTIYF. The CDR3, as DNA: TGTGCCAGCAGCCCCGGCCCCAGGACAGGAGGCGGAAACACCATATATTTT.

The rearrangement joins TRBV27 to TRBJ2-7, with 7 bases aligning to TRBD1. The junction had 6 bases not matched to a gene; V was cut back by 3 bases and J by 1 base. Germline V gene data show CDR1 as MNHEY and CDR2 as SMNVEV (reference sequence). The CDR3 loop spans 15 amino acids. The chain's CDR3 is CASSFRQGESYEQYF. CDR3 nucleotide sequence: TGTGCCAGCAGTTTCAGGCAGGGGGAATCCTACGAGCAGTACTTC.

The chain couples TRBV2 to TRBJ2-5; 9 bases line up with TRBD2. V shed 6 bases and J 7 bases; nucleotides not matched to a gene: 12. This CDR3 is built from 15 residues. Germline V gene data show CDR1 as SNHLY and CDR2 as FYNNEI. The CDR3 sequence is CASSPRASGEGTQYF. The CDR3 bases are TGTGCCAGCAGCCCCCGGGCTAGCGGGGAAGGGACCCAGTACTTC.

Worth noting for this clone: In the same sample, other DNA sequences code for this CDR3. The V call is TRBV11-2, the J call TRBJ1-1, with D uncertain. This CDR3 region has 13 residues. Trimming pared 2 bases from V and 1 base from J, leaving 5 bases between. In germline, CDR1 is SGHAT, CDR2 FQNNGV. CDR3 region: CASSLSGNTEAFF. The CDR3, as DNA: TGTGCCAGCAGCTTATCGGGGAACACTGAAGCTTTCTTT.

This chain uses TRBV16 with TRBJ1-4, with D maybe TRBD1 (5 bases). V was shortened by 4 bases and J by 8 bases, with 23 bases between the two germline ends. This CDR3 has 17 residues. In germline, CDR1 is KGHSY, CDR2 FQNENV. DNA for the CDR3: TGTGCCAGCAGCCCTATTCCCAGCGGGACGCGGTCCGAAAAACTGTTTTTT. Amino acid sequence: CASSPIPSGTRSEKLFF.

The J gene is TRBJ1-4, the V gene TRBV21-1. TRBV21-1 is a pseudogene. The CDR3 is made up of 15 amino acids. This chain's CDR3 is CACRPTLSTNEKLFF. CDR3 coding DNA: TGTGCCTGCAGACCGACCCTTTCAACTAATGAAAAACTGTTTTTT.

The rearrangement links TRBV29-1 to TRBJ2-3; D not resolved. From germline, CDR1 is SQVTM and CDR2 ANQGSEA. The CDR3 contains 13 residues. With 3 bases removed from V and 5 bases from J, the gap between germline ends came to 12 bases. The CDR3 here is CSVDQQQGDTQYF. CDR3 in DNA: TGCAGCGTTGATCAACAACAAGGAGATACGCAGTATTTT.